Listed below are T cell receptor beta chains from one sample, sequenced in a study of shared clonotypes between healthy human individuals. This table comes from immunoSEQ multiplex PCR, and its TCRdb copy is limited to in-frame clones, with some not included. This sample carries more than 850,000 clones, roughly 74% of them seen once, and the ten largest clones take under 0.6%. Sequenced sample: memory CD4+ T cells from PBMCs. These receptor sequences come from a man younger than 30 in good health. Some clones in this sample may be carry-over from other donors' samples. CDR3s include the opening cysteine and the closing phenylalanine or tryptophan. D genes are given only for firm matches. Clone size is stated in some rows and not others, as once, few, many or a class when expanded.

d_call,cdr3_length,v_call,clone_size,j_call,cdr3_aa,cdr3_nt
TRBD1,14,TRBV6-5,-,TRBJ1-1,CASSRQGRDTEAFF,TGTGCCAGCAGCCGACAGGGAAGGGACACTGAAGCTTTCTTT
-,11,TRBV30,-,TRBJ2-5,CAWREQETQYF,TGTGCCTGGAGGGAACAAGAGACCCAGTACTTC
-,18,TRBV4-3,-,TRBJ2-7,CASSQDALRGDQNYEQYF,TGCGCCAGCAGCCAAGACGCCCTCCGCGGCGACCAGAACTACGAGCAGTACTTC
-,11,TRBV2,-,TRBJ1-2,CASSETYGYTF,TGTGCCAGCAGTGAAACCTATGGCTACACCTTC
TRBD1,16,TRBV12-5,-,TRBJ2-2,CASARGDRGRTGELFF,TGTGCTAGTGCCCGGGGGGACAGGGGGCGCACCGGGGAGCTGTTTTTT
-,15,TRBV7-2,-,TRBJ1-3,CASSLGGGAGNTIYF,TGTGCCAGCAGCTTAGGCGGGGGAGCCGGAAACACCATATATTTT
TRBD2,13,TRBV7-9,-,TRBJ2-7,CASRLAGRYEQYF,TGTGCCAGCAGACTAGCGGGAAGGTACGAGCAGTACTTC
-,13,TRBV2,-,TRBJ2-7,CASRDGASYEQYF,TGTGCCAGTAGGGACGGAGCCTCCTACGAGCAGTACTTC
-,13,TRBV7-9,once,TRBJ2-5,CASSSRPQETQYF,TGTGCCAGCAGCTCCAGACCCCAAGAGACCCAGTACTTC
-,14,TRBV30,once,TRBJ2-3,CAWRHAGSTDTQYF,TGTGCCTGGAGGCACGCGGGGAGCACAGATACGCAGTATTTT
-,14,TRBV28,-,TRBJ1-1,CASSPITQNTEAFF,TGTGCCAGCAGTCCGATAACCCAAAACACTGAAGCTTTCTTT
-,16,TRBV5-5,-,TRBJ1-1,CASSLAGAGMNTEAFF,TGTGCCAGCAGCTTGGCCGGGGCAGGGATGAACACTGAAGCTTTCTTT
-,15,TRBV6-1,-,TRBJ1-6,CASSEGRQGASPLHF,TGTGCCAGCAGTGAAGGTCGGCAGGGCGCTTCACCCCTCCACTTT
-,13,TRBV11-3,-,TRBJ2-5,CASSLDKGETQYF,TGTGCCAGCAGCTTAGATAAAGGGGAGACCCAGTACTTC
TRBD1,14,TRBV7-9,-,TRBJ1-2,CASSLAGTGGSYTF,TGTGCCAGCAGCTTAGCGGGGACAGGGGGCAGCTACACCTTC
-,15,TRBV5-4,-,TRBJ2-6,CASSFTSAGANVLTF,TGTGCCAGCAGCTTTACGTCCGCTGGGGCCAACGTCCTGACTTTC
TRBD1,15,TRBV25-1,-,TRBJ1-4,CASSELGTGDEKLFF,TGTGCCAGCAGTGAATTAGGGACAGGGGACGAAAAACTGTTTTTT
TRBD1,15,TRBV2,-,TRBJ2-7,CASRTEGGASYEQYF,TGTGCCAGCAGGACGGAAGGGGGCGCCTCCTACGAGCAGTACTTC
-,16,TRBV6-1,-,TRBJ2-7,CASSEGGAISGYEQYF,TGTGCCAGCAGTGAAGGGGGGGCGATTAGCGGGTACGAGCAGTACTTC
TRBD2,16,TRBV6-4,-,TRBJ2-1,CANEGLAGYFYNEQFF,TGTGCCAATGAGGGACTAGCGGGTTACTTCTACAATGAGCAGTTCTTC
-,13,TRBV6-6,-,TRBJ1-2,CASSYGGGYGYTF,TGTGCCAGCAGTTACGGGGGAGGTTATGGCTACACCTTC
-,14,TRBV27,few,TRBJ1-3,CASSHLASGNTIYF,TGTGCCAGCAGCCACCTGGCGTCTGGAAACACCATATATTTT
TRBD2,16,TRBV7-3,-,TRBJ2-1,CASSPRGGNNYNEQFF,TGTGCCAGCAGCCCACGGGGGGGAAACAACTACAATGAGCAGTTCTTC
TRBD1,13,TRBV6-5,-,TRBJ1-1,CASRPDRVGEAFF,TGTGCCAGCAGACCGGACAGGGTTGGGGAAGCTTTCTTT
-,13,TRBV19,-,TRBJ2-7,CASSNRDRDEQYF,TGTGCCAGTAGTAACAGGGATAGGGACGAGCAGTACTTC
-,16,TRBV9,-,TRBJ1-3,CASSGSSLLSGNTIYF,TGTGCCAGCAGCGGGTCCAGCTTACTCTCTGGAAACACCATATATTTT
-,14,TRBV5-1,-,TRBJ2-2,CASSFQGSTGELFF,TGCGCCAGCAGCTTCCAGGGTAGTACCGGGGAGCTGTTTTTT
-,15,TRBV6-5,-,TRBJ1-3,CASRSRGLTGNTIYF,TGTGCCAGCAGATCCAGAGGACTGACTGGAAACACCATATATTTT
TRBD1,15,TRBV7-2,-,TRBJ2-7,CASSSRPGQGYEQYF,TGTGCCAGCAGCTCGAGGCCGGGACAGGGGTACGAGCAGTACTTC